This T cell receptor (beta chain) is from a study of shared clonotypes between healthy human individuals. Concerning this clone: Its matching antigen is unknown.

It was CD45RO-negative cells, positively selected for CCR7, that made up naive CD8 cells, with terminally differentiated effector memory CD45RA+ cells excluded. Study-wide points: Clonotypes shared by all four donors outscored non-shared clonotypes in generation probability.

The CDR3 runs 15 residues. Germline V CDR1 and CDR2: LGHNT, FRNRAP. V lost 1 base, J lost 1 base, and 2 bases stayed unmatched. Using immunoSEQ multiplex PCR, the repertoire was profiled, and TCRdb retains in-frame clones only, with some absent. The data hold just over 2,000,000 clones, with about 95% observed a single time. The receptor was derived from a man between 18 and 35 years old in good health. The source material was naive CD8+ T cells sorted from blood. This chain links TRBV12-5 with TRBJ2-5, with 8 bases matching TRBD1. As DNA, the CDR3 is TGTGCTAGTGGTTTGGGGGGACAGGTCCAAGAGACCCAGTACTTC. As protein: CASGLGGQVQETQYF.